This T cell receptor (beta chain) appears in the sequencing data of a study of blood T cell repertoires in COVID-19. Study background: Material from acute and convalescent COVID-19 was sourced from the United States, Italy and Spain. Nucleic acid was either cDNA or gDNA, and it came from T cells, B-cell-depleted T cells, or PBMCs.

This clone was observed a handful of times. Trimming removed 1 base at V and 0 bases at J, with 9 bases between. The CDR3 is made up of 15 amino acids. Germline CDR1 reads SGHTA; CDR2 reads FQGNSA. How the authors handled the data: Estimates of nucleated cell counts were drawn from the amplification of reference gene primers. Produced via immunoSEQ multiplex PCR; TCRdb's table is partial and in-frame only. V and J calls and clone size follow that table, whereas D and trimming were derived from the DNA. Here the sample spans 100,000 to 120,000 clones, less than 85% being singletons. Sequenced material: peripheral blood. This chain uses TRBV7-2 with TRBJ1-1; D is undetermined. The source is a human donor in a cohort sampled during active COVID-19. The CDR3 reads CASSLGDTLNTEAFF. DNA of the CDR3: TGTGCCAGCAGCTTAGGAGACACTCTGAACACTGAAGCTTTCTTT.